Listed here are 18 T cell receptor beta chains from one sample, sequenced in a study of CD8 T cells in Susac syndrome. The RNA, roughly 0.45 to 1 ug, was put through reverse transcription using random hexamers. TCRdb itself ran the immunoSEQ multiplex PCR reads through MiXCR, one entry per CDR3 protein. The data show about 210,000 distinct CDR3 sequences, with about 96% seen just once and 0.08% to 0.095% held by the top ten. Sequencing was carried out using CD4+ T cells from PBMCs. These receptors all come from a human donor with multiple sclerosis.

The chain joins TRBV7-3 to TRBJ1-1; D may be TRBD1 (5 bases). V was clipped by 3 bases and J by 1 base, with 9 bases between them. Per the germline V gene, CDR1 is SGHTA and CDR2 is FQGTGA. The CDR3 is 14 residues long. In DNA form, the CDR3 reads TGTGCCAGCAGCTTCGGAAGGGGGAACACTGAAGCTTTCTTT. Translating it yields CASSFGRGNTEAFF.

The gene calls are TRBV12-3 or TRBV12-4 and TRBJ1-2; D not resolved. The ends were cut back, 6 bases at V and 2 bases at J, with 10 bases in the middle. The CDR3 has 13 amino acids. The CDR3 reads CASRQLANYGYTF. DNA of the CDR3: TGTGCCAGCAGACAGCTTGCAAACTATGGCTACACCTTC.

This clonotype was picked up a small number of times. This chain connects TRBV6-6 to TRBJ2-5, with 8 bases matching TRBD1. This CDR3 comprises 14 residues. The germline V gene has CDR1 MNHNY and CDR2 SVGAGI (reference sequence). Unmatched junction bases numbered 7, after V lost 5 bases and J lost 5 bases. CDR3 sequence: CASSLQGARETQYF. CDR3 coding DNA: TGTGCCAGCAGTCTCCAGGGGGCGCGGGAGACCCAGTACTTC.

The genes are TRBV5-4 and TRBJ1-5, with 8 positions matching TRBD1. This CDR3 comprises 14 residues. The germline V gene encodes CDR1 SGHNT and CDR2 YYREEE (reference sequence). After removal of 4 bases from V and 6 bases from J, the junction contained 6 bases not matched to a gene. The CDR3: CASSPDRGAQPQHF. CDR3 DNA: TGTGCCAGCAGCCCTGACAGGGGAGCTCAGCCCCAGCATTTT.

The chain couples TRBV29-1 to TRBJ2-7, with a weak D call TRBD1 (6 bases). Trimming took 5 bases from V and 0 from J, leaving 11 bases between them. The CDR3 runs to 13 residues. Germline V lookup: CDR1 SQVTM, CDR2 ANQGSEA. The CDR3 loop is CSVWAGDSYEQYF. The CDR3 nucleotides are TGCAGCGTTTGGGCAGGGGACTCCTACGAGCAGTACTTC.

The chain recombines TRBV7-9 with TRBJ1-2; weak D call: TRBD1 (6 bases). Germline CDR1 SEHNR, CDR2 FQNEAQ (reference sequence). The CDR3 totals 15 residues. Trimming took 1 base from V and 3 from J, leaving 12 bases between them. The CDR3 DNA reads TGTGCCAGCAGCTTAGAGGGGGGGCAGCACTATGGCTACACCTTC. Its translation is CASSLEGGQHYGYTF.

As DNA, the CDR3 is TGTGCCAGCAGTTTAGGCAGGGTCCCCCCCTACAATGAGCAGTTCTTC. Translated: CASSLGRVPPYNEQFF. This rearrangement joins TRBV12-3 or TRBV12-4 to TRBJ2-1, with D perhaps TRBD1 (5 bases). Between the trimmed V and J ends, which lost 1 base and 2 bases, there was a span of 12 bases. The CDR3 length is 16 residues.

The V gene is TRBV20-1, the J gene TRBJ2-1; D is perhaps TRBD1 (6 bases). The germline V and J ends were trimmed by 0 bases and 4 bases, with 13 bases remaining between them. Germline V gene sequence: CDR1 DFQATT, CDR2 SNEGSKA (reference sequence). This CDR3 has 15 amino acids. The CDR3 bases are TGCAGTGCTAGAGATCACAGGGCTGGTTACAATGAGCAGTTCTTC. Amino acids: CSARDHRAGYNEQFF.

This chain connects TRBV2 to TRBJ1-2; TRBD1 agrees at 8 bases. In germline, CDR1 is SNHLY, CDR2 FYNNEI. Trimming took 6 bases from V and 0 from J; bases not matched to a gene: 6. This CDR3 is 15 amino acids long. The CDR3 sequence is CASSDTGGANYGYTF. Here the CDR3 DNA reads TGTGCCAGCAGCGATACAGGGGGAGCTAACTATGGCTACACCTTC.

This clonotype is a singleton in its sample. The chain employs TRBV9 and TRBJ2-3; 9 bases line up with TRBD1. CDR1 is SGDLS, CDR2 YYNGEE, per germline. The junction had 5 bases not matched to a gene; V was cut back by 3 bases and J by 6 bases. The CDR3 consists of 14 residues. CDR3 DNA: TGTGCCAGCAGCGCGGGACAGGGTGAGGATACGCAGTATTTT. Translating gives CASSAGQGEDTQYF.

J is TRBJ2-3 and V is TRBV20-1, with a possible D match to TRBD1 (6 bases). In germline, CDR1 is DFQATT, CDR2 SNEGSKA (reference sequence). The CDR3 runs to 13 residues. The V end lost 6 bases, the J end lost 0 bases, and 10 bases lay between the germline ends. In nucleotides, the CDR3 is TGCAGTGCCTACAGGGATAGCACAGATACGCAGTATTTT. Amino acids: CSAYRDSTDTQYF.

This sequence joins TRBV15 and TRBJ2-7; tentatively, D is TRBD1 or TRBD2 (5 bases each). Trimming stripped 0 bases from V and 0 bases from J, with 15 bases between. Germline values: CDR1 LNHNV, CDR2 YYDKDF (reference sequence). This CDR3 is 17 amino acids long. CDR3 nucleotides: TGTGCCACCAGCAGAGATAGGGACCGCCAGAGCTCCTACGAGCAGTACTTC. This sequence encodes CATSRDRDRQSSYEQYF.

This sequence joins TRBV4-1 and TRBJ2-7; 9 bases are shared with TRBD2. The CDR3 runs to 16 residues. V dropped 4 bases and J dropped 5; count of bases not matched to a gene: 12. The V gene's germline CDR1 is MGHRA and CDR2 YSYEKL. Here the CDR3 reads CASSPDPAGGGHEQYF. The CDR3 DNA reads TGCGCCAGCAGCCCAGACCCAGCGGGAGGCGGCCACGAGCAGTACTTC.

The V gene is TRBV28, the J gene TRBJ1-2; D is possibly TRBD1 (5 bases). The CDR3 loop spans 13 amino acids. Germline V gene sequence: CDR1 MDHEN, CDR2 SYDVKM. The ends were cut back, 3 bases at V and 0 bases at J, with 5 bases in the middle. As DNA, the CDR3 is TGTGCCAGCAGTTTGACAGCTAACTATGGCTACACCTTC. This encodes CASSLTANYGYTF.

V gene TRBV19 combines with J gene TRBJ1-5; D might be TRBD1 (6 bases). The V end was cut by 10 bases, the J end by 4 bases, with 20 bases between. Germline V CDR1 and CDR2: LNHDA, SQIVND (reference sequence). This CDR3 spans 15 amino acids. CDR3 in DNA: TGTGCCACCGCGGGGCGGGGGGCGTATAATCAGCCCCAGCATTTT. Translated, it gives CATAGRGAYNQPQHF.

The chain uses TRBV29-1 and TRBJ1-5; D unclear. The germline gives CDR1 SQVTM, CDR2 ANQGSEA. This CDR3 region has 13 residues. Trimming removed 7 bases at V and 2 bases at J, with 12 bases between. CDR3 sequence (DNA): TGCAGCGCAATGACGGAGGGCAATCAGCCCCAGCATTTT. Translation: CSAMTEGNQPQHF.

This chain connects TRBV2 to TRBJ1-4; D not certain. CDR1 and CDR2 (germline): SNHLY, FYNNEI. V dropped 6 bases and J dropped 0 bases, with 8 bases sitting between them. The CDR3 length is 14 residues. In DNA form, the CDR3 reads TGTGCCAGCAGGTCAACGTCAACTAATGAAAAACTGTTTTTT. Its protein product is CASRSTSTNEKLFF.

In nucleotides, the CDR3 is TGTGCCAGTAGCCGGGGACGGGGGAGGAACACTGAAGCTTTCTTT. Protein: CASSRGRGRNTEAFF. The chain joins TRBV19 to TRBJ1-1; possibly TRBD1 for D (5 bases). Trimming shortened V by 6 bases and J by 1 base, and 15 bases separated the two germline ends. Germline lookup yields CDR1 LNHDA and CDR2 SQIVND (reference sequence). The CDR3 has 15 amino acids. Based on the CDR3 plus reference TRBV19 and TRBJ1-1, the full variable domain is DGGITQSPKYLFRKEGQNVTLSCEQNLNHDAMYWYRQDPGQGLRLIYYSQIVNDFQKGDIAEGYSVSREKKESFPLTVTSAQKNPTAFYLCASSRGRGRNTEAFFGQGTRLTVV.